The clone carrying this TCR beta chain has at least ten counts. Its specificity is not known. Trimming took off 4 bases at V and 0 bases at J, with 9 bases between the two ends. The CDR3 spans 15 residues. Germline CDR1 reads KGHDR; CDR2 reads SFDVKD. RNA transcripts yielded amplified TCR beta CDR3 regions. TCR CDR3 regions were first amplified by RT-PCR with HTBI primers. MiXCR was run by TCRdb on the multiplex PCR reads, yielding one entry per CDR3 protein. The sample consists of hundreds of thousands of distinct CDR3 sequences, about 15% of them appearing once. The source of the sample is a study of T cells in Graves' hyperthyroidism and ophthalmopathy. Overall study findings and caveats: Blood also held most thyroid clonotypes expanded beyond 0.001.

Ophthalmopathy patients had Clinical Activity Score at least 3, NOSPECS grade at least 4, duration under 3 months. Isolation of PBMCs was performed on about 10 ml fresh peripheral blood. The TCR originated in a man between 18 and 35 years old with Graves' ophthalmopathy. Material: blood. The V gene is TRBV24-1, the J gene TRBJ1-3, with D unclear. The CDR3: CATSDRGISGNTIYF. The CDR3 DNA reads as TGTGCCACCAGTGACCGAGGGATCTCTGGAAACACCATATATTTT.